One sample yielded the 2 T cell receptor beta chains listed below, sequenced in a study of T cell changes during pregnancy in multiple sclerosis. This table comes from immunoSEQ multiplex PCR, and its TCRdb copy is limited to in-frame clones, with some not included. The sample has just over 30,000 clones; roughly 87% are singletons. The sample was CD8+ T cells from peripheral blood mononuclear cells, taken in the first trimester of pregnancy. The receptors were sampled from a female donor with multiple sclerosis, enrolled in a pregnancy study.

V gene TRBV6-1 combines with J gene TRBJ1-1; perhaps TRBD1 as D (6 bases). Germline lookup yields CDR1 MNHNS and CDR2 SASEGT. This CDR3 is 15 amino acids long. V was cut by 7 bases and J by 4 bases, with 19 bases left in between. In DNA, the CDR3 is TGTGCCAGCACCGAAGGGGGGGGGCGAGTCACTGAAGCTTTCTTT. Translating gives CASTEGGGRVTEAFF.

V is TRBV14 and J is TRBJ2-3; 10 bases line up with TRBD2. Germline assignment: CDR1 SGHDN and CDR2 FVKESK. The junction had 9 bases not matched to a gene; V was cut back by 2 bases and J by 1 base. The CDR3 runs 18 residues. The CDR3 protein is CASSQWPSGGRGTDTQYF. Written as DNA, the CDR3 is TGTGCCAGCAGCCAATGGCCTAGCGGGGGTCGAGGCACAGATACGCAGTATTTT. The full variable domain, in which reference TRBV14 and TRBJ2-3 provide the parts outside the CDR3, is EAGVTQFPSHSVIEKGQTVTLRCDPISGHDNLYWYRRVMGKEIKFLLHFVKESKQDESGMPNNRFLAERTGGTYSTLKVQPAELEDSGVYFCASSQWPSGGRGTDTQYFGPGTRLTVL.